This TCR beta chain was documented in a study of glioma-infiltrating T cells after dendritic cell vaccination. The CDR3 length is 11 residues. Germline V gene data show CDR1 as SGHAT and CDR2 as FQNNGV. V dropped 5 bases and J dropped 2 bases, with 2 bases sitting between them. Selection required adequate fresh-frozen tumor tissue plus more than two years' survival data. Isocitrate dehydrogenase mutation was absent in all glioblastoma patients. PBMC were collected before vaccination, two weeks after the third vaccination, and at progression. Generated by immunoSEQ multiplex PCR, the TCRdb table keeps only in-frame clones and is missing some. Of about 32,000 clones listed, 90% are singletons.

The material was blood, obtained before dendritic cell vaccination. V usage is TRBV11-2 and J usage is TRBJ2-3; D uncertain. The origin of this receptor is a human donor with glioblastoma. The CDR3: CASSHTDTQYF. DNA of the CDR3: TGTGCCAGCAGCCACACAGATACGCAGTATTTT. The complete variable domain, with remaining parts taken from reference TRBV11-2 and TRBJ2-3, reads EAGVAQSPRYKIIEKRQSVAFWCNPISGHATLYWYQQILGQGPKLLIQFQNNGVVDDSQLPKDRFSAERLKGVDSTLKIQPAKLEDSAVYLCASSHTDTQYFGPGTRLTVL.